This T cell receptor beta chain was found in a study of spatial heterogeneity in lung cancer. The time point is: sample taken at primary tumor resection. Material for sequencing was whole RNA from tumor, nontumor lung or frozen PBMC, left unsorted. Samples were obtained from 70 or so donors, all untreated early-stage non-small cell lung cancer patients. This clonotype has a count of ten or more. Individual TCR cDNA molecules each bore their own unique molecular identifier. TCRdb re-called the 5' RACE reads through MiXCR, storing one row per CDR3 protein. The sample lists 36,000 or so distinct CDR3 sequences; around 5.2% were seen once. J lost 6 bases, V lost 5 bases, and 9 bases had no gene match. CDR1 MNHEY and CDR2 SVGAGI come from the germline V gene. The CDR3 length is 15 residues.

The sequence derives from a female donor with early-stage non-small cell lung cancer. The V gene is TRBV6-5, the J gene TRBJ2-3, with TRBD2 matching over 9 bases. Sequencing used PBMCs, obtained at surgery. CDR3 nucleotide sequence: TGTGCCAGCAGTATGACTGCGGGGGGGTGGGATACGCAGTATTTT. It yields the protein CASSMTAGGWDTQYF.